These T cell receptor beta chains were read from a single sample in a study of cytomegalovirus exposure and HLA in healthy donors. Using immunoSEQ multiplex PCR, the repertoire was profiled, and TCRdb retains in-frame clones only, with some absent. Of hundreds of thousands of clones in the sample, under 80% were seen once. The sequencing sample was made of PBMCs. Source of these receptors: a female donor in good health and CMV-seronegative. Each CDR3 is given with its conserved first and last residue. A D gene is named only where the DNA matches it firmly. The size field is filled for only some rows; it gives once, few, many or a size class.

J	V	D	size	CDR3	DNA
TRBJ1-2	TRBV5-1	TRBD1	.	CASSSTGGANYGYTF	TGCGCCAGCAGCTCCACAGGGGGCGCTAACTATGGCTACACCTTC
TRBJ2-7	TRBV5-1	TRBD2	.	CASSLGRLAGGSYEQYF	TGCGCCAGCAGCTTGGGACGGCTAGCGGGAGGCTCCTACGAGCAGTACTTC
TRBJ1-4	TRBV23-1	TRBD1	.	CASSQGYVWERETGREKLFF	TGCGCCAGCAGTCAAGGTTATGTATGGGAAAGGGAGACAGGGAGGGAAAAACTGTTTTTT
TRBJ2-1	TRBV30	TRBD2	.	CAREREVAYNEQFF	TGTGCCCGTGAGCGGGAGGTCGCCTACAATGAGCAGTTCTTC
TRBJ2-7	TRBV11-3	TRBD2	.	CATSPGLDYEQYF	TGTGCTACGTCGCCGGGACTAGACTACGAGCAGTACTTC
TRBJ1-1	TRBV13	.	.	CASSLGGQGTEAFF	TGTGCCAGCAGCTTAGGTGGACAAGGAACTGAAGCTTTCTTT
TRBJ2-2	TRBV7-6	.	.	CASRVADGELFF	TGTGCCAGCAGGGTCGCGGACGGGGAGCTGTTTTTT
TRBJ2-1	TRBV7-8	TRBD2	.	CASSLFSGLAVYNEQFF	TGTGCCAGCAGCTTATTTTCTGGACTAGCCGTTTACAATGAGCAGTTCTTC
TRBJ1-2	TRBV6-6	.	.	CASSIQGLNYGYTF	TGTGCCAGCAGTATACAGGGCTTGAACTATGGCTACACCTTC
TRBJ1-5	TRBV15	.	.	CATSRDPLGNSNQPQHF	TGTGCCACCAGCAGAGACCCGCTCGGGAATAGCAATCAGCCCCAGCATTTT
TRBJ2-3	TRBV5-1	.	.	CASSLASLAGPTDTQYF	TGCGCCAGCAGCTTGGCTTCCCTAGCCGGACCCACAGATACGCAGTATTTT
TRBJ2-7	TRBV4-2	.	few	CASSQDSGGITYEQYF	TGTGCCAGCAGCCAAGATTCAGGGGGGATTACCTACGAGCAGTACTTC
TRBJ2-1	TRBV5-1	.	.	CASSSSGSYNEQFF	TGCGCCAGCAGCTCCTCGGGGTCCTACAATGAGCAGTTCTTC
TRBJ1-1	TRBV4-1	.	.	CASSQDGTATEAFF	TGCGCCAGCAGCCAAGATGGCACCGCCACCGAAGCTTTCTTT
TRBJ1-4	TRBV7-8	TRBD1	.	CASSTRTGGGEKLFF	TGTGCCAGCAGCACGCGGACAGGGGGCGGAGAAAAACTGTTTTTT
TRBJ2-7	TRBV4-1	.	.	CASSQDRASSDYEQYF	TGCGCCAGCAGCCAAGACCGTGCTAGCAGCGACTACGAGCAGTACTTC
TRBJ1-2	TRBV6-6	.	.	CASSPTVNYGYTF	TGTGCCAGCAGTCCGACAGTCAACTATGGCTACACCTTC
TRBJ2-5	TRBV29-1	.	.	CSVRGRFQGTQYF	TGCAGCGTTAGAGGTCGTTTCCAAGGAACCCAGTACTTC
TRBJ2-2	TRBV6-5	.	.	CASSFPSRVGELFF	TGTGCCAGCAGTTTCCCCTCGAGAGTTGGGGAGCTGTTTTTT
TRBJ2-4	TRBV27	TRBD2	few	CASSSLAGLAKNIQYF	TGTGCCAGCAGCTCACTAGCGGGGTTAGCCAAAAACATTCAGTACTTC
TRBJ2-5	TRBV7-3	TRBD2	.	CASSLGGGGAAKETQYF	TGTGCCAGCAGCTTAGGGGGCGGGGGGGCTGCCAAAGAGACCCAGTACTTC
TRBJ1-2	TRBV28	.	once	CASSLRDLNYGYTF	TGTGCCAGCAGTTTACGGGACTTAAACTATGGCTACACCTTC
TRBJ2-7	TRBV2	.	.	CARDKSYEQYF	TGTGCCAGGGACAAATCCTACGAGCAGTACTTC
TRBJ1-4	TRBV2	TRBD1	.	CASSGPGQGSEKLFF	TGTGCCAGCAGTGGCCCGGGACAGGGGAGTGAAAAACTGTTTTTT